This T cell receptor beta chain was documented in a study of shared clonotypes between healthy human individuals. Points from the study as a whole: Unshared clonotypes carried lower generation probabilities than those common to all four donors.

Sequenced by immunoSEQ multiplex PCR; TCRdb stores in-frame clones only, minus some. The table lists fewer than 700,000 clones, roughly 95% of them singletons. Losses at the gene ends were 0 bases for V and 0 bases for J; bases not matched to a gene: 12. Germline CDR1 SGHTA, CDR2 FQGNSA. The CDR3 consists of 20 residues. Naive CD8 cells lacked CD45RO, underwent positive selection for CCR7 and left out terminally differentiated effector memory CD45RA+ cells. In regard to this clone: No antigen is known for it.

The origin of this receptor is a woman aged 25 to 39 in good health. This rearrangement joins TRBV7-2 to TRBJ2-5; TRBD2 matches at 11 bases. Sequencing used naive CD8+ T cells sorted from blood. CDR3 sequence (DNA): TGTGCCAGCAGCTTAGCGCAGACTAGCGGGGTACGACCGTACCAAGAGACCCAGTACTTC. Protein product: CASSLAQTSGVRPYQETQYF.